The TCR beta chain under discussion was sequenced for a study of T-cell reconstitution after alpha-beta-depleted transplantation in children. With 7 bases removed from V and 6 bases from J, the gap between germline ends came to 9 bases. Germline lookup yields CDR1 KGHDR and CDR2 SFDVKD. The CDR3 extends over 12 amino acids. This clonotype occurred a few times. Preparation of the TCRbeta library involved a method that used unique molecular identifiers. TCRdb ran MiXCR on the PCR reads and lists one entry per CDR3 protein. The sample carries 450,000 to 700,000 distinct CDR3 sequences, approximately 30% recorded once.

The TCR sequence derives from a boy in the first two years of life with Wiskott-Aldrich syndrome, due to receive a stem cell transplant. The sequencing here drew on PBMCs, taken before TCRalphabeta/CD19-depleted stem cell transplant. This chain uses TRBV24-1 with TRBJ2-1; D remains unclear. This chain's CDR3 is CATSNGRNEQFF. The CDR3 nucleotides read TGTGCCACCAGCAATGGGCGCAATGAGCAGTTCTTC.